This T cell receptor (beta chain) derives from a study of cytomegalovirus exposure and HLA in healthy donors. CDR3 length equals 11 residues. Trimming left V 10 bases short and J 2 bases short, with 8 bases between. Germline CDR1 LNHDA, CDR2 SQIVND (reference sequence). Profiling relied on immunoSEQ multiplex PCR, and the TCRdb table lists in-frame clones only, not all of them. The data contain about 310,000 clones, roughly 88% of them singletons. Material for sequencing was PBMCs. The V gene is TRBV19, the J gene TRBJ1-2; D remains unclear. The receptor's source is a man aged 25-45 years in good health and CMV-seronegative. The CDR3 sequence: CATGLNYGYTF. CDR3 nucleotides: TGTGCCACTGGGCTGAACTATGGCTACACCTTC.